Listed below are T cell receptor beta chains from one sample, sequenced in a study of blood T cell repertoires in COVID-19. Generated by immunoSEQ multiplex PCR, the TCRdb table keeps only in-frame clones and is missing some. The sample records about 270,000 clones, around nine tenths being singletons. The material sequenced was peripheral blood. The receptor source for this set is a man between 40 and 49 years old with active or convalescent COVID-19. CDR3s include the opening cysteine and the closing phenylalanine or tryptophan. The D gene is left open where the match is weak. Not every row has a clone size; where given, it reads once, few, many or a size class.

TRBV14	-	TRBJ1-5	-	TGTGCCAGCAGCCCCTTCCGGAGCGACCAGCCCCAGCATTTT	CASSPFRSDQPQHF
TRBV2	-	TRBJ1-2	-	TGTGCCAGCAGTGGGGACTCAACGGGGGGCTACACCTTC	CASSGDSTGGYTF
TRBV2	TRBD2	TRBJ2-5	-	TGTGCCAGCAGTCTAGCGGGGGGGTACCAAGAGACCCAGTACTTC	CASSLAGGYQETQYF
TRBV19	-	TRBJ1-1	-	TGTGCCAGTAGTACCCGGACACTCATGAACACTGAAGCTTTCTTT	CASSTRTLMNTEAFF
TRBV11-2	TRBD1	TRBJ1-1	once	TGTGCCAGCAGCTCATACTATCATCTACAGGGGGCCTACACTGAAGCTTTCTTT	CASSSYYHLQGAYTEAFF
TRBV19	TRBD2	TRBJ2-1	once	TGTGCCAGTAGTATAGACGTTCCAACTAGCGGTTCCTACAATGAGCAGTTCTTC	CASSIDVPTSGSYNEQFF
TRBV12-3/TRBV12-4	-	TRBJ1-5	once	TGTGCCAGCAGTTTAGGAGGCCAGCCCCAGCATTTT	CASSLGGQPQHF
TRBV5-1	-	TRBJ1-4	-	TGCGCCAGCCGTTCGAGTCTTGAAAAACTGTTTTTT	CASRSSLEKLFF
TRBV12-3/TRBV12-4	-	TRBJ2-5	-	TGTGCCAGCAGTCGGGACTCGGAGACCCAGTACTTC	CASSRDSETQYF
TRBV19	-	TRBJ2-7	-	TGTGCCAGTAGTATGGGAGGAGGCGAGCAGTACTTC	CASSMGGGEQYF
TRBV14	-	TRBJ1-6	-	TGTGCCAGCAGCCACGCAGGGGCTTCACCCCTCCACTTT	CASSHAGASPLHF
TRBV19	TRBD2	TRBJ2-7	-	TGTGCCAGTAGCGATAGGACCAGCGGGGGGGCCAGCTACGAGCAGTACTTC	CASSDRTSGGASYEQYF
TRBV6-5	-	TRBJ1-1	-	TGTGCCAGCAGTTACTCCTTTCAGGAAGCTTTCTTT	CASSYSFQEAFF
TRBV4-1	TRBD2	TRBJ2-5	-	TGCGCCAGCAGTCGGGGACTAGCGGGATCAAAAGAGACCCAGTACTTC	CASSRGLAGSKETQYF
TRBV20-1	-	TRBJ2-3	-	TGCAGTGCTAGTGGCCCAACTCACACAGATACGCAGTATTTT	CSASGPTHTDTQYF
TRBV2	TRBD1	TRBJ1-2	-	TGTGCCAGAGGGGACAGGGGGCTCTATGGCTACACCTTC	CARGDRGLYGYTF
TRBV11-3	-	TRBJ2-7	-	TGTGCCAGCAGCTTAGCCGGCAGGAAGATCCACGAGCAGTACTTC	CASSLAGRKIHEQYF
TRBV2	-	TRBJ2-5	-	TGTGCCAGCAGCCAGGAACCTCAAGAGACCCAGTACTTC	CASSQEPQETQYF
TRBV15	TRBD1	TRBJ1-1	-	TGTGCCACCAGCAGAGGAGGGACAGGGGGAGAAGTTGAAGCTTTCTTT	CATSRGGTGGEVEAFF
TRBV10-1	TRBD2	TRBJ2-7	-	TGCGCCAGCCGGGCTAGCGGGCCTCTGGGGGGCGAGCAGTACTTC	CASRASGPLGGEQYF
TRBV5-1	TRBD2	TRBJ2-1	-	TGCGCCAGCAGCCCAGCGGGGGGTCCCAACAATGAGCAGTTCTTC	CASSPAGGPNNEQFF
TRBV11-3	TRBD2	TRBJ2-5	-	TGTGCCAGCAGGCCAACAGGGGGCCCGGGACTAGCGGAGCAAGAGACCCAGTACTTC	CASRPTGGPGLAEQETQYF
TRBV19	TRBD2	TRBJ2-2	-	TGTGCCAGTCGCCACCGACTAGCGGGATTCACCGGGGAGCTGTTTTTT	CASRHRLAGFTGELFF
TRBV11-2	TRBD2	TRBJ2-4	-	TGTGCCAGCAGCCAGACTAGCGGGCCCAAAAACATTCAGTACTTC	CASSQTSGPKNIQYF
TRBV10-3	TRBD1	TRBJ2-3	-	TGTGCCATCAGTGACCCCCCCGGACAGGCCACAGATACGCAGTATTTT	CAISDPPGQATDTQYF
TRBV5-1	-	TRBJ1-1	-	TGCGCCAGCTCGACCGACAGACACACTGAAGCTTTCTTT	CASSTDRHTEAFF
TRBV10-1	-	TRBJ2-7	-	TGCGCCAGCAGTGACGGGGGGCCTCCGATCGAGCAGTACTTC	CASSDGGPPIEQYF
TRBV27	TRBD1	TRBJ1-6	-	TGTGCCAGCAGGCGGGACAGGAGCTCCTATAATTCACCCCTCCACTTT	CASRRDRSSYNSPLHF
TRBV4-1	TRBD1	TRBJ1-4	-	TGCGCCAGCAGCCAAGATGAAGGGGGCTATAATGAAAAACTGTTTTTT	CASSQDEGGYNEKLFF
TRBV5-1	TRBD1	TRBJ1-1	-	TGCGCCAGCAGCTTCGCAGGACAGGCGAACACTGAAGCTTTCTTT	CASSFAGQANTEAFF
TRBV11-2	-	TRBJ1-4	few	TGTGCCAGCAGCTTAGATAGAACAGCAACTAATGAAAAACTGTTTTTT	CASSLDRTATNEKLFF
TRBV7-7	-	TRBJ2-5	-	TGTGCTAGCAGCCTAAGAGCGGGCTTGGAAGAGACCCAGTACTTC	CASSLRAGLEETQYF
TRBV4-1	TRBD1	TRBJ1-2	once	TGCGCCAGCAGCCAACCACAGGGGGGAGGCTACACCTTC	CASSQPQGGGYTF
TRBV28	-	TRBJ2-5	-	TGTGCCAGCAGTTTAAACGGGAACATGGAGACCCAGTACTTC	CASSLNGNMETQYF
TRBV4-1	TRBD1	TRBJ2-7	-	TGCGCCAGCAGCCAAGACTCCAGGGGGTCCTACGAGCAGTACTTC	CASSQDSRGSYEQYF
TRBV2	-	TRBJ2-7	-	TGTGCCAGCAGGCGCTCCGCGGGCGAGCAGTACTTC	CASRRSAGEQYF
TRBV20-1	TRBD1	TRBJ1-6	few	TGCAGTGCTAGTACAGGGGGCACTAATTCACCCCTCCACTTT	CSASTGGTNSPLHF
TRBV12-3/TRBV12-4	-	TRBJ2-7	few	TGTGCCAGCAGTTTAGTGGGAGCCTACGAGCAGTACTTC	CASSLVGAYEQYF
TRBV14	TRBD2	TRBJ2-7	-	TGTGCCAGCAGCCAAGTGGCGGGAGCGTACGAGCAGTACTTC	CASSQVAGAYEQYF
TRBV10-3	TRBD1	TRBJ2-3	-	TGTGCCATCAGGGAAACGACAGGGGCAGATACGCAGTATTTT	CAIRETTGADTQYF
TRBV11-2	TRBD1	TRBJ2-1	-	TGTGCCAGCAGCTTAGATCGCAGGGGGCCCTTTTATGAGCAGTTCTTC	CASSLDRRGPFYEQFF
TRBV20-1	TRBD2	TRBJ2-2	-	TGCAGTGCTAGTGGACTAGCGGGAGAACGGAACACCGGGGAGCTGTTTTTT	CSASGLAGERNTGELFF
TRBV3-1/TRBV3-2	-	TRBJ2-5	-	TGTGCCAGCAGCATCTCGGGGGGCGCGGGGGAGACCCAGTACTTC	CASSISGGAGETQYF
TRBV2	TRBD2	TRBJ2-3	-	TGTGCCAGCAGATTACTAGCGGGAGGTCCAGATACGCAGTATTTT	CASRLLAGGPDTQYF
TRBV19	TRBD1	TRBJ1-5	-	TGTGCCAGTAGTACTCGACAGGGGGCAAGCAATCAGCCCCAGCATTTT	CASSTRQGASNQPQHF
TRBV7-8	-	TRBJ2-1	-	TGTGCCAGCAGCTTAGGTTCTCGGACATCCTCCTACAATGAGCAGTTCTTC	CASSLGSRTSSYNEQFF
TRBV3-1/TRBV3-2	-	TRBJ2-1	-	TGTGCCAGCAGTCTCAACGTCGGGACAAGGGGTAGGAATGAGCAGTTCTTC	CASSLNVGTRGRNEQFF
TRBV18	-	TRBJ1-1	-	TGTGCCAGCTCACGTAAATCGGGGGTGAAAGGAGAGATTGTCATGAACACTGAAGCTTTCTTT	CASSRKSGVKGEIVMNTEAFF
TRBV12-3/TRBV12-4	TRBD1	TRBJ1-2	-	TGTGCCAGCAGTTTTCAGGGGGCGAGGGGCTACACCTTC	CASSFQGARGYTF
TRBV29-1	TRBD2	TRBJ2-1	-	TGCAGCGTTCCCCGGACTAGCGGGAGCAATGAGCAGTTCTTC	CSVPRTSGSNEQFF
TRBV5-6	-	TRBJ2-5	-	TGTGCCAGCAGCTTCCTTACTCTCCAAGAGACCCAGTACTTC	CASSFLTLQETQYF
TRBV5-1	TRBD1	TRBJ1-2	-	TGCGCCAGCAGCTTCCCTGACAGGGGGGGTTATGGCTACACCTTC	CASSFPDRGGYGYTF
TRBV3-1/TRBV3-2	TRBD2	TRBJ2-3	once	TGTGCCAGCAGCCAAGATCGACTAGCGGGCACAGATACGCAGTATTTT	CASSQDRLAGTDTQYF
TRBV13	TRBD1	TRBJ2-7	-	TGTGCCAGCAGCCGGGACAGGAAGACCTACGAGCAGTACTTC	CASSRDRKTYEQYF
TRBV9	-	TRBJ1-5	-	TGTGCCAGCAGCGTAGGGGTGACAGACCACAATCAGCCCCAGCATTTT	CASSVGVTDHNQPQHF
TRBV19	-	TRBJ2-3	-	TGTGCCAGTAGTCTCCCGAGTACCACAGATACGCAGTATTTT	CASSLPSTTDTQYF
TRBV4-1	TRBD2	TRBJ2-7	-	TGCGCCAGCAGCCAAGATCTCGGGAGCGGGGGCTACGAGCAGTACTTC	CASSQDLGSGGYEQYF
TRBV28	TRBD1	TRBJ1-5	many	TGTGCCAGCAGCCCCGGGACAGGAGGCAATCAGCCCCAGCATTTT	CASSPGTGGNQPQHF
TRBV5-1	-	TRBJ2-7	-	TGCGCCAGCAGCTTGGATTTAGTCTACGAGCAGTACTTC	CASSLDLVYEQYF